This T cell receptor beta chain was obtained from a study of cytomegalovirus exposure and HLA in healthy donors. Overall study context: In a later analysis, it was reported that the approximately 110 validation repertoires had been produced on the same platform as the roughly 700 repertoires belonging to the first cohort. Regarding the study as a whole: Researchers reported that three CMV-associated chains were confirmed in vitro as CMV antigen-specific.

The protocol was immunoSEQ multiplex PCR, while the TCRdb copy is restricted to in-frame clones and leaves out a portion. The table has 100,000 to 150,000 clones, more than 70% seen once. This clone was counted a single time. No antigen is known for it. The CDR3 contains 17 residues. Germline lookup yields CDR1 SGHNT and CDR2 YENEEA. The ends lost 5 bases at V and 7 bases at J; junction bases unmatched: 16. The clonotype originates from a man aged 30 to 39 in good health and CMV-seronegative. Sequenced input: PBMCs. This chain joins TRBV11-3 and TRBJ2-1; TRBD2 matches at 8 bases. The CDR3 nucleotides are TGTGCCAGCAGCCTGACTTCTAGCGGGCTATGGCAAAATGAGCAGTTCTTC. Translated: CASSLTSSGLWQNEQFF.